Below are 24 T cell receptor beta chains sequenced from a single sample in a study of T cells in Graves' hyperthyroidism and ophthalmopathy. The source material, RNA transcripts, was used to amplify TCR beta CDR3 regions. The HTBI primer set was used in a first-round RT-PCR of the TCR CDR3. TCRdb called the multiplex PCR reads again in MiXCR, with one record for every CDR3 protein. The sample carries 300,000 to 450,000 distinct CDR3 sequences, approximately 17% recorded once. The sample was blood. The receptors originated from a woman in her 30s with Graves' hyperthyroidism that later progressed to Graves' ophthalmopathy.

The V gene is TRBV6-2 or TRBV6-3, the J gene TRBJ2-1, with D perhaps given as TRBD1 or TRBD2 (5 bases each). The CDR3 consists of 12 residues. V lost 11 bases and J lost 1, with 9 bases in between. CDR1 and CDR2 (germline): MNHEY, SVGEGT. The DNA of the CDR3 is TGTGCCGGGGGACGATCCTACAATGAGCAGTTCTTC. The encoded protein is CAGGRSYNEQFF.

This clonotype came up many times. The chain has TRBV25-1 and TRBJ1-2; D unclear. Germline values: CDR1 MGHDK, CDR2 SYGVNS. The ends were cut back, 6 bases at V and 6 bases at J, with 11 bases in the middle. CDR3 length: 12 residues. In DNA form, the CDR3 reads TGTGCCAGCAGCCGGTTGGGAGATGGCTACACCTTC. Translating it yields CASSRLGDGYTF.

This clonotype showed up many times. The CDR3 spells CASSEKWLRHQPQHF. CDR3 in DNA: TGTGCCAGCAGTGAAAAGTGGCTCCGGCATCAGCCCCAGCATTTT. The rearrangement joins TRBV2 to TRBJ1-5, with D unclear. This CDR3 has 15 residues. The V gene lost 2 bases and the J gene lost 5 bases, with 13 bases spanning the gap. CDR1 is SNHLY, CDR2 FYNNEI, per germline.

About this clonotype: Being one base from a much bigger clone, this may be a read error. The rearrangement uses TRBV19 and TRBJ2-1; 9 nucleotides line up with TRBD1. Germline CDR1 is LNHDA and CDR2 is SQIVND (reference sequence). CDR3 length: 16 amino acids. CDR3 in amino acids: CASSPWTGVTYSEQFF. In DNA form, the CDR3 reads TGTGCCAGTAGTCCCTGGACAGGGGTCACCTACAGTGAGCAGTTCTTC.

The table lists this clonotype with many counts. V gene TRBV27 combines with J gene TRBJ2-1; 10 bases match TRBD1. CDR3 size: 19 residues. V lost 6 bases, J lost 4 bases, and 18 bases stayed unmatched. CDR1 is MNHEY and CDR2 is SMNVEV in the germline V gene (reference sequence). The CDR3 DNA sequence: TGTGCCAGCAGGCCCCCCCTGGACAGGGGGGGGGGGAGGTACAATGAGCAGTTCTTC. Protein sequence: CASRPPLDRGGGRYNEQFF.

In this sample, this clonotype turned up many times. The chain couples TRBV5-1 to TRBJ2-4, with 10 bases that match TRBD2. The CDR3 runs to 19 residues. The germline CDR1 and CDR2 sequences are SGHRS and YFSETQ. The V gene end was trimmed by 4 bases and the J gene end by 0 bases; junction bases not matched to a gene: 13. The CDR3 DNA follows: TGCGCCAGCAGCCCGAAGCCCTGGACTAGCGGACTAGCCAAAAACATTCAGTACTTC. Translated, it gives CASSPKPWTSGLAKNIQYF.

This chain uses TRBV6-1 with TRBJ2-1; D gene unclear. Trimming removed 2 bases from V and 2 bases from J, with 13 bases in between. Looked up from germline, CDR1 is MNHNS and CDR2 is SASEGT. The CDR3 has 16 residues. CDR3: CASSEFVRRTYNEQFF. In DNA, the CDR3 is TGTGCCAGCAGTGAATTCGTTAGAAGAACCTACAATGAGCAGTTCTTC.

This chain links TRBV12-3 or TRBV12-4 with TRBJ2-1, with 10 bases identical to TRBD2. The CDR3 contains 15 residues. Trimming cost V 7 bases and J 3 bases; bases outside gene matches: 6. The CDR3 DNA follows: TGTGCCAGCAAGACCGGGACTAGCGACTACAATGAGCAGTTCTTC. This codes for CASKTGTSDYNEQFF.

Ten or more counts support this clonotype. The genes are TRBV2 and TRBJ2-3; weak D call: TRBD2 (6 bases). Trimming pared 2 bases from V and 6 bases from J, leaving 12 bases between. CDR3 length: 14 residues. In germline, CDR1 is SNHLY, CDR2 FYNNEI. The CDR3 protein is CASSENAGSDTQYF. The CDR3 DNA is TGTGCCAGCAGTGAAAACGCGGGATCTGATACGCAGTATTTT.

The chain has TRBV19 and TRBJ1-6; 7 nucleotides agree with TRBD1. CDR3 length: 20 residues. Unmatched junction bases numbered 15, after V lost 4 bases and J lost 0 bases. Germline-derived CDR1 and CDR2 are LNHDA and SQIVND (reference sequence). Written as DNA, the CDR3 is TGTGCCAGTAGTAAGGCCGGGACAGCAACCTCTAGCTCCTATAATTCACCCCTCCACTTT. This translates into CASSKAGTATSSSYNSPLHF.

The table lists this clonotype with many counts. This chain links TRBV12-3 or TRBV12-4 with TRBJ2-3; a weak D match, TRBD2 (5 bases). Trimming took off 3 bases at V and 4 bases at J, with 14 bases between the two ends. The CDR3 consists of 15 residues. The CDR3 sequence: CASSFSLALADTQYF. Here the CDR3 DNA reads TGTGCCAGCAGTTTTTCGCTAGCTTTAGCAGATACGCAGTATTTT.

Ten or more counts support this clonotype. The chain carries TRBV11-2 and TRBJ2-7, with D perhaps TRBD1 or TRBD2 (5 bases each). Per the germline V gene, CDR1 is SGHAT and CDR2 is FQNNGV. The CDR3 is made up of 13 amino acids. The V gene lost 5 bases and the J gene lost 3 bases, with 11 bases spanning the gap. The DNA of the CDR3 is TGTGCCAGCAGCCGGGGCAATATCTACGAGCAGTACTTC. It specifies CASSRGNIYEQYF.

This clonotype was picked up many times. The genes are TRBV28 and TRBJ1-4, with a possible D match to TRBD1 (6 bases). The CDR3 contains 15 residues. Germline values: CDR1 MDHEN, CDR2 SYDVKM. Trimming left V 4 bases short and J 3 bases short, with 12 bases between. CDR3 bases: TGTGCCAGCAGTTCCTTGGACAGAGCTAATGAAAAACTGTTTTTT. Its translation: CASSSLDRANEKLFF.

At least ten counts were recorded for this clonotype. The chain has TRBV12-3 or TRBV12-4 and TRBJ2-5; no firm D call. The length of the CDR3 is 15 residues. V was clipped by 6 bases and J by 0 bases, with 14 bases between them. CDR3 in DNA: TGTGCCAGCAGCCCTGCCGGTGCGGACCAAGAGACCCAGTACTTC. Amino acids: CASSPAGADQETQYF.

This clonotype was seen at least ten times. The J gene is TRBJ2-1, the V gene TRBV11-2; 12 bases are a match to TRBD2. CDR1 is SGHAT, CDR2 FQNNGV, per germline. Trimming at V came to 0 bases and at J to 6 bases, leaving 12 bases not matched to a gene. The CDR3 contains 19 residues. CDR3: CASSLDGLAGGFFSNEQFF. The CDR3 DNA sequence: TGTGCCAGCAGCTTAGATGGTCTAGCGGGAGGGTTTTTTAGCAATGAGCAGTTCTTC.

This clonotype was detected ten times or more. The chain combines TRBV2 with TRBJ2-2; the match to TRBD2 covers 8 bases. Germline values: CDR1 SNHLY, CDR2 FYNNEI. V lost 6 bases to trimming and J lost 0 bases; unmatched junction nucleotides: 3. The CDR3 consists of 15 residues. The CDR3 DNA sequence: TGTGCCAGCAGCGTAGCGGGAACGAACACCGGGGAGCTGTTTTTT. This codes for CASSVAGTNTGELFF.

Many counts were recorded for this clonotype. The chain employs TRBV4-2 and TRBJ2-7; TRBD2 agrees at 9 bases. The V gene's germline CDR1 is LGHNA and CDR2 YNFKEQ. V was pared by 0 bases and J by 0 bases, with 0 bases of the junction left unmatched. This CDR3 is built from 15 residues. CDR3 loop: CASSQEAGGSYEQYF. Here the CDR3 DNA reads TGTGCCAGCAGCCAAGAAGCGGGGGGCTCCTACGAGCAGTACTTC.

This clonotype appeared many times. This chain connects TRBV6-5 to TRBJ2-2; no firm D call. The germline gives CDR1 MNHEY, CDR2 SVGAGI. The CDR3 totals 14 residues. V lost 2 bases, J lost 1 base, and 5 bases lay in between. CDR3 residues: CASSYTVNTGELFF. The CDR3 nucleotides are TGTGCCAGCAGTTACACGGTGAACACCGGGGAGCTGTTTTTT.

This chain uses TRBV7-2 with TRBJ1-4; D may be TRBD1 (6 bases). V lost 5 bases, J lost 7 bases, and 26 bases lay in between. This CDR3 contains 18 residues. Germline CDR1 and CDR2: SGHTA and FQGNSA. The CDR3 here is CASSRSEGGGWRREKLFF. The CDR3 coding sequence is TGTGCCAGCAGCCGATCTGAAGGGGGGGGTTGGCGGCGTGAAAAACTGTTTTTT.

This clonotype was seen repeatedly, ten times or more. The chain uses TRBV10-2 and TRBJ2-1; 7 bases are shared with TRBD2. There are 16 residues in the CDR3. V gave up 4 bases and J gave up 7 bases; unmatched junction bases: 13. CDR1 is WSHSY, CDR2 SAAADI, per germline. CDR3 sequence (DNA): TGCGCCAGCAGTGCGGCTAGCGGAATTCTGGGGAATGAGCAGTTCTTC. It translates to CASSAASGILGNEQFF.

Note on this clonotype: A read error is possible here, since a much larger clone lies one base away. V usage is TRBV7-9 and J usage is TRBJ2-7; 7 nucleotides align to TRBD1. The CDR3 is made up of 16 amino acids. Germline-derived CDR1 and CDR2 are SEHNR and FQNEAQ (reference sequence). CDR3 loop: CARSLARGTASYEQYF. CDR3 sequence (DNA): TGTGCCCGCAGCTTAGCGAGGGGGACAGCCTCCTACGAGCAGTACTTC.

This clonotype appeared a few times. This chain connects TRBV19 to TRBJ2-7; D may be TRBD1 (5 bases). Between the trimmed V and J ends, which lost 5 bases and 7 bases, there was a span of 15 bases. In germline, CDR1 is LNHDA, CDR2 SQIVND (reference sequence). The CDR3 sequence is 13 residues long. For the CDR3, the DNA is TGTGCCAGTAGTCCTCAGGGATCTGTAGAGCAGTACTTC. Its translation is CASSPQGSVEQYF.

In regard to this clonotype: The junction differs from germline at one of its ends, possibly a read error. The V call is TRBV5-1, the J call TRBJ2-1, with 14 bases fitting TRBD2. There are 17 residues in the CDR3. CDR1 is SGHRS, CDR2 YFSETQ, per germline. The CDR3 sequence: CASSSTGLAGEYSEQFF. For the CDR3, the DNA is TGCGCCAGCAGCTCGACGGGACTAGCGGGGGAGTACAGTGAGCAGTTCTTC.

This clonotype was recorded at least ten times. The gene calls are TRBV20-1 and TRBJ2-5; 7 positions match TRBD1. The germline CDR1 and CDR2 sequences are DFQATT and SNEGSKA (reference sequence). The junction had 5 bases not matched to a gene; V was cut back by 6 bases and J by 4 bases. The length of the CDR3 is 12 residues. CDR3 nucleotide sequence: TGCAGTGCCGCACAGGGGCGAGAGACCCAGTACTTC. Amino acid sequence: CSAAQGRETQYF.